Presented here are 29 T cell receptor beta chains from one specimen sequenced in a study of shared clonotypes between healthy human individuals (dated by TCRdb to 2020 to 2022). CD8 naive samples consisted of CD45RO-negative cells that were positively selected for CCR7, yielding a CD45RA+CCR7+ population without TemRA cells. Libraries were constructed by the immunoSEQ multiplex PCR assay. This immuneACCESS table, as held by TCRdb, lists in-frame sequences with V and J called but not all clones. Of the missing ones, under half trace to an unresolved V gene in checked studies; the others have no known cause. The sample includes 1.5 million to 2.5 million clones, with about 94% observed a single time. Approximately 1% of the sample goes to the ten largest clones. The sequenced sample was naive CD8+ T cells sorted from blood. According to the study, the label for this sample's cell subset or site signals: CD45RA+CCR7+. The receptors derive from a man younger than 35 in good health.

The chain recombines TRBV28 with TRBJ2-2; D call uncertain. This CDR3 region has 13 residues. V lost 6 bases, J lost 6 bases, and 11 bases lay in between. Germline CDR1 reads MDHEN; CDR2 reads SYDVKM. CDR3 nucleotide sequence: TGTGCCAGCAGGATCACTTTGGCCGGGGAGCTGTTTTTT. Translating gives CASRITLAGELFF. Full variable domain (missing parts from reference TRBV28 and TRBJ2-2): DVKVTQSSRYLVKRTGEKVFLECVQDMDHENMFWYRQDPGLGLRLIYFSYDVKMKEKGDIPEGYSVSREKKERFSLILESASTNQTSMYLCASRITLAGELFFGEGSRLTVL.

The chain joins TRBV27 to TRBJ2-1; TRBD1 matches at 7 bases. The V and J ends lost 4 bases and 1 base, in that order; junction bases with no gene match: 1. This CDR3 comprises 14 residues. Germline V gene lookup returns CDR1 MNHEY and CDR2 SMNVEV (reference sequence). In nucleotides, the CDR3 is TGTGCCAGCAGTTACAGGGGTTCCTACAATGAGCAGTTCTTC. Amino acids: CASSYRGSYNEQFF.

This clone was detected once. The chain carries TRBV7-9 and TRBJ2-7, with D tentatively TRBD1 (6 bases). The CDR3 is 11 amino acids. The germline V gene has CDR1 SEHNR and CDR2 FQNEAQ (reference sequence). V gave up 1 base and J gave up 13 bases, with 11 bases separating them. The CDR3 loop reads CASSLGRGLYF. CDR3 in DNA: TGTGCCAGCAGCTTAGGCAGGGGCTTATACTTC.

CDR3 coding DNA: TGTGCCAGCAGTCGAGTGGGGACAGGGGACCCCGAGCAGTACTTC. It encodes CASSRVGTGDPEQYF. The chain couples TRBV27 to TRBJ2-7, with 10 bases that match TRBD1. The germline gives CDR1 MNHEY, CDR2 SMNVEV (reference sequence). J lost 6 bases, V lost 5 bases, and 10 bases had no gene match. CDR3 length: 15 residues.

The genes are TRBV7-2 and TRBJ1-2; TRBD1 is a possible D gene (5 bases). V was trimmed by 5 bases and J by 2 bases, leaving 12 bases between them. The CDR3 is made up of 14 amino acids. Germline values: CDR1 SGHTA, CDR2 FQGNSA. CDR3 coding DNA: TGTGCCAGCAGCCAACGGGACGGAAACTATGGCTACACCTTC. This translates into CASSQRDGNYGYTF.

The V call is TRBV2, the J call TRBJ2-1; D tentatively reads TRBD1 or TRBD2 (5 bases each). The CDR3 covers 14 residues. CDR1 and CDR2 from the germline V gene are SNHLY and FYNNEI. The V gene lost 5 bases and the J gene lost 4 bases, with 12 bases spanning the gap. CDR3 residues: CASSRSGRYNEQFF. The DNA of the CDR3 is TGTGCCAGCAGTAGATCGGGGCGGTACAATGAGCAGTTCTTC.

The gene calls are TRBV7-9 and TRBJ2-7; D is perhaps TRBD1 (8 bases). V was shortened by 7 bases and J by 4 bases, with 26 bases between the two germline ends. Per germline, CDR1 SEHNR and CDR2 FQNEAQ (reference sequence). The CDR3 totals 17 residues. The CDR3 DNA follows: TGTGCCAGCACCTCTAGCTTAGCCGGACAGGGAGGGTACGAGCAGTACTTC. It codes for CASTSSLAGQGGYEQYF.

V and J are TRBV13 and TRBJ2-7; weak D call: TRBD1 (5 bases). V dropped 1 base and J dropped 0 bases, with 13 bases sitting between them. Germline V gene lookup returns CDR1 PRHDT and CDR2 FYEKMQ (reference sequence). This CDR3 comprises 16 residues. The CDR3 sequence is CASSLVARANSYEQYF. CDR3 nucleotide sequence: TGTGCCAGCAGCTTAGTGGCCAGGGCTAACTCCTACGAGCAGTACTTC.

The rearrangement uses TRBV29-1 and TRBJ2-7; maybe TRBD2 (6 bases). Trimming left V 4 bases short and J 5 bases short, with 12 bases between. This CDR3 is built from 12 residues. Germline-derived CDR1 and CDR2 are SQVTM and ANQGSEA. The CDR3 region is CSVGGREDEQYF. The CDR3 DNA reads TGCAGCGTTGGGGGCAGGGAGGACGAGCAGTACTTC.

V and J are TRBV4-1 and TRBJ2-7, with 9 bases matching TRBD1. Germline V gene sequence: CDR1 MGHRA, CDR2 YSYEKL. Trimming at V came to 3 bases and at J to 0 bases, leaving 3 bases not matched to a gene. This CDR3 comprises 15 residues. The CDR3: CASSHRTGDSYEQYF. The CDR3 coding sequence is TGCGCCAGCAGCCATCGGACAGGGGACTCCTACGAGCAGTACTTC.

The chain couples TRBV13 to TRBJ1-2; 7 bases line up with TRBD1. The CDR3 extends over 15 amino acids. CDR1 is PRHDT and CDR2 is FYEKMQ in the germline V gene (reference sequence). Trimming cost V 4 bases and J 8 bases; bases outside gene matches: 13. Here the CDR3 reads CASSSTRTGNEGYTF. CDR3 DNA sequence: TGTGCCAGCAGCTCCACCAGGACAGGTAATGAAGGCTACACCTTC.

The chain recombines TRBV2 with TRBJ2-3, with 8 bases fitting TRBD2. Trimming at V came to 3 bases and at J to 0 bases, leaving 2 bases not matched to a gene. Germline lookup yields CDR1 SNHLY and CDR2 FYNNEI. The CDR3 is 15 amino acids. Written as DNA, the CDR3 is TGTGCCAGCAGTGATAGCGGGGATAGCACAGATACGCAGTATTTT. This sequence encodes CASSDSGDSTDTQYF.

Comment on this clone: At one end the junction does not follow the germline gene, possibly because of a read error. The sample has other DNA sequences that encode this CDR3 too. The genes are TRBV29-1 and TRBJ1-1; a weak D match, TRBD1 (6 bases). Germline-derived CDR1 and CDR2 are SQVTM and ANQGSEA. This CDR3 spans 14 amino acids. This chain's CDR3 is CSVEGGNLNTEAFF. Written as DNA, the CDR3 is TGCAGCGTGGAAGGGGGGAACTTGAACACTGAAGCTTTCTTT.

This clone was seen a single time. Other DNA sequences of this sample code for an identical CDR3. This chain uses TRBV4-1 with TRBJ2-7; D remains ambiguous. V lost 0 bases and J lost 2, with 8 bases in between. In germline, CDR1 is MGHRA, CDR2 YSYEKL. The CDR3 runs 14 residues. The CDR3 bases are TGCGCCAGCAGCCAAGATCCAGGACCCTACGAGCAGTACTTC. Translating it yields CASSQDPGPYEQYF.

This chain links TRBV2 with TRBJ2-5, with D possibly matching TRBD2 (6 bases). The CDR3 has 15 amino acids. CDR1 and CDR2 from the germline V gene are SNHLY and FYNNEI. V lost 8 bases, J lost 5 bases, and 21 bases lay in between. Here the CDR3 reads CASGPGTSPSETQYF. In DNA, the CDR3 is TGTGCCAGCGGTCCCGGGACTTCCCCCTCTGAGACCCAGTACTTC.

The chain uses TRBV5-4 and TRBJ1-2; maybe TRBD1 (6 bases). Germline assignment: CDR1 SGHNT and CDR2 YYREEE (reference sequence). V was clipped by 4 bases and J by 8 bases, with 15 bases between them. The CDR3 contains 13 residues. The CDR3 DNA follows: TGTGCCAGCAGCCCGGTGGCGGGGGCGGGCTACACCTTC. Translating gives CASSPVAGAGYTF.

The chain recombines TRBV5-1 with TRBJ2-1; 8 bases line up with TRBD1. Germline V gene lookup returns CDR1 SGHRS and CDR2 YFSETQ. V was clipped by 0 bases and J by 0 bases; unmatched bases: 17. The CDR3 is made up of 21 amino acids. Here the CDR3 DNA reads TGCGCCAGCAGCTTGGCCGGGGACAGGTATCTGGGACTCAGCTCCTACAATGAGCAGTTCTTC. It specifies CASSLAGDRYLGLSSYNEQFF.

With regard to this clone: Other DNA sequences in the sample encode the same CDR3. The genes are TRBV5-6 and TRBJ1-4; the D is unclear. The germline V gene encodes CDR1 SGHDT and CDR2 YYEEEE. The CDR3 is 11 amino acids. Trimming cost V 2 bases and J 7 bases, with 3 bases left between them. CDR3 residues: CASSFGEKLFF. CDR3 DNA: TGTGCCAGCAGCTTTGGTGAAAAACTGTTTTTT.

V and J are TRBV19 and TRBJ2-5; perhaps D is TRBD1 or TRBD2 (5 bases each). V shed 0 bases and J shed 1 base, with 12 bases lying between them. Germline loops: CDR1 LNHDA, CDR2 SQIVND (reference sequence). This CDR3 has 16 residues. CDR3 sequence (DNA): TGTGCCAGTAGTATAGATAAGGTGGGGGTCCAAGAGACCCAGTACTTC. Translating gives CASSIDKVGVQETQYF. Full variable domain (missing parts from reference TRBV19 and TRBJ2-5): DGGITQSPKYLFRKEGQNVTLSCEQNLNHDAMYWYRQDPGQGLRLIYYSQIVNDFQKGDIAEGYSVSREKKESFPLTVTSAQKNPTAFYLCASSIDKVGVQETQYFGPGTRLLVL.

The J gene is TRBJ2-1, the V gene TRBV27; 7 bases fit TRBD2. V gave up 8 bases and J gave up 5 bases; unmatched junction bases: 9. CDR1 and CDR2 (germline): MNHEY, SMNVEV (reference sequence). The CDR3 is made up of 14 amino acids. Here the CDR3 reads CASVDRRGNNEQFF. In DNA form, the CDR3 reads TGTGCCAGCGTGGACCGGCGGGGGAACAATGAGCAGTTCTTC.

This clone was counted between two and nine times. Other DNA sequences in the same sample also yield this CDR3. The chain recombines TRBV11-2 with TRBJ2-7, with no clear D. V was pared by 2 bases and J by 4 bases, with 6 bases between. The CDR3 is made up of 12 amino acids. Germline CDR1 SGHAT, CDR2 FQNNGV. The CDR3 coding sequence is TGTGCCAGCAGCTTACTGGGGTACGAGCAGTACTTC. This translates into CASSLLGYEQYF.

V and J are TRBV7-2 and TRBJ1-5; perhaps TRBD1 as D (5 bases). Germline assignment: CDR1 SGHTA and CDR2 FQGNSA. V lost 5 bases to trimming and J lost 7 bases, with 18 bases between them. CDR3 length: 15 residues. The CDR3 spells CASSPLRGGGQPQHF. The CDR3 bases are TGTGCCAGCAGCCCCCTTCGGGGGGGTGGCCAGCCCCAGCATTTT.

The rearrangement uses TRBV13 and TRBJ1-3; TRBD1 aligns across 11 bases. This CDR3 is 18 amino acids long. Germline V CDR1 and CDR2: PRHDT, FYEKMQ (reference sequence). The ends lost 4 bases at V and 3 bases at J; junction bases unmatched: 11. The CDR3 nucleotides are TGTGCCAGCAGCTCGGGACAGGGGGGACTCGGAGGTGGAAACACCATATATTTT. This codes for CASSSGQGGLGGGNTIYF.

A remark on this clone: One end of the junction varies from germline; a read error may be responsible. Other DNA sequences in this sample translate to the same CDR3. The V call is TRBV29-1, the J call TRBJ1-1; D is ambiguous. CDR3 length: 11 residues. The V gene's germline CDR1 is SQVTM and CDR2 ANQGSEA. The CDR3 loop reads CSVEVNTEAFF. The CDR3 DNA reads TGCAGCGTAGAAGTGAACACTGAAGCTTTCTTT.

V usage is TRBV15 and J usage is TRBJ2-2, with D perhaps matching TRBD2 (5 bases). The CDR3 runs 17 residues. Germline CDR1 reads LNHNV; CDR2 reads YYDKDF (reference sequence). Trimming took off 0 bases at V and 6 bases at J, with 17 bases between the two ends. The CDR3 coding sequence is TGTGCCACCAGCAGAGAGGTGGCGGCGGGTTTGGCCGGGGAGCTGTTTTTT. It codes for CATSREVAAGLAGELFF.

This clone was counted once. The chain joins TRBV13 to TRBJ1-1; D call uncertain. Germline V gene lookup returns CDR1 PRHDT and CDR2 FYEKMQ (reference sequence). The CDR3 length is 15 residues. Trimming took off 1 base at V and 0 bases at J, with 9 bases between the two ends. The chain's CDR3 is CASSLAVEVNTEAFF. In DNA, the CDR3 is TGTGCCAGCAGCTTAGCGGTGGAGGTGAACACTGAAGCTTTCTTT.

Regarding this clone: Additional DNA sequences in this sample encode the identical CDR3. The gene calls are TRBV28 and TRBJ2-7; TRBD2 agrees at 7 bases. The CDR3 loop spans 13 amino acids. CDR1 and CDR2 (germline): MDHEN, SYDVKM. J gave up 3 bases and V 5 bases, and 4 bases lay outside the gene matches. The DNA for the CDR3 is TGTGCCAGCAGTCTTGGGGAGGGCTACGAGCAGTACTTC. As protein: CASSLGEGYEQYF.

The chain links TRBV4-2 to TRBJ1-2; D is undetermined. CDR1 and CDR2 from the germline V gene are LGHNA and YNFKEQ. The CDR3 length is 16 residues. V lost 0 bases and J lost 6, with 17 bases in between. The CDR3 region has the DNA TGTGCCAGCAGCCAAGATCAGTCCCCTGCACCCGATGGCTACACCTTC. As protein: CASSQDQSPAPDGYTF.

Regarding this clone: This sample also contains other DNA sequences that code for the same CDR3. The chain combines TRBV6-6 with TRBJ1-3; D remains ambiguous. Germline values: CDR1 MNHNY, CDR2 SVGAGI (reference sequence). V lost 0 bases to trimming and J lost 0 bases, with 9 bases between them. The CDR3 loop spans 16 amino acids. CDR3 nucleotide sequence: TGTGCCAGCAGTTACTCGGGTGAGAGCTCTGGAAACACCATATATTTT. This codes for CASSYSGESSGNTIYF.